The next 21 T cell receptor beta chains were all read from a single sample in a study of T cells in localized non-small cell lung cancer. Repertoires were generated with immunoSEQ multiplex PCR, while TCRdb's copy carries only in-frame clones and drops some. The sample includes around 83,000 clones, roughly 80% of them seen just once. The sequencing used PBMCs, collected before any cancer treatment. All receptors come from a man aged 40 to 69 with stage II squamous cell lung carcinoma.

The chain joins TRBV18 to TRBJ1-5, with D unclear. Trimming took 2 bases from V and 6 from J, leaving 8 bases between them. CDR3 length equals 13 residues. In germline, CDR1 is KGHSH, CDR2 LQKENI. The CDR3, as DNA: TGTGCCAGCTCACCAAGTGAGTCTCAGCCCCAGCATTTT. It encodes CASSPSESQPQHF. Filled out from reference TRBV18 and TRBJ1-5, the complete variable domain reads NAGVMQNPRHLVRRRGQEARLRCSPMKGHSHVYWYRQLPEEGLKFMVYLQKENIIDESGMPKERFSAEFPKEGPSILRIQQVVRGDSAAYFCASSPSESQPQHFGDGTRLSIL.

This clone was recorded a few times. The rearrangement links TRBV2 to TRBJ2-6; D may be TRBD2 (5 bases). The CDR3 runs 13 residues. V lost 8 bases and J lost 4, with 9 bases in between. CDR1 SNHLY and CDR2 FYNNEI come from the germline V gene. The CDR3 is CASREAGANVLTF. For the CDR3, the DNA is TGTGCCAGCCGGGAAGCCGGGGCCAACGTCCTGACTTTC.

This clone is deemed medium-sized. The genes are TRBV7-6 and TRBJ1-5; D perhaps matches TRBD1 (6 bases). The CDR3 extends over 14 amino acids. Trimming stripped 5 bases from V and 9 bases from J, with 17 bases between. CDR1 is SGHVS, CDR2 FNYEAQ, per germline. The CDR3 nucleotides are TGTGCCAGCAGCCTGGGACCGACAGGAATGCCCCAGCATTTT. Translating gives CASSLGPTGMPQHF.

CDR3 nucleotide sequence: TGTGCCATCAGTGATCTCGGGGAGCTGTTTTTT. This encodes CAISDLGELFF. This chain uses TRBV10-3 with TRBJ2-2; no definite D call. The CDR3 has 11 amino acids. Germline CDR1 reads ENHRY; CDR2 reads SYGVKD. V was trimmed by 3 bases and J by 7 bases, leaving 3 bases between them.

V usage is TRBV18 and J usage is TRBJ1-3, with a possible D match to TRBD1 (6 bases). V lost 3 bases and J lost 0, with 12 bases in between. Per germline, CDR1 KGHSH and CDR2 LQKENI. The CDR3 is 16 amino acids. The DNA for the CDR3 is TGTGCCAGCTCACCTGGACAGCTCAGCTCTGGAAACACCATATATTTT. This translates into CASSPGQLSSGNTIYF.

The chain couples TRBV10-3 to TRBJ1-3; D is perhaps TRBD1 (6 bases). This CDR3 has 14 amino acids. Germline V gene sequence: CDR1 ENHRY, CDR2 SYGVKD. Trimming shortened V by 0 bases and J by 3 bases, and 6 bases separated the two germline ends. The CDR3 loop is CAISESDSGNTIYF. The CDR3 DNA sequence: TGTGCCATCAGTGAGTCGGACAGTGGAAACACCATATATTTT.

The chain recombines TRBV5-4 with TRBJ2-2, with 8 bases matching TRBD1. The germline V gene has CDR1 SGHNT and CDR2 YYREEE (reference sequence). V trimming: 4 bases; J trimming: 3 bases; junction bases outside the gene matches: 8. The CDR3 extends over 16 amino acids. CDR3 coding DNA: TGTGCCAGCAGCCCTCAGGGGGCGCGTGACACCGGGGAGCTGTTTTTT. Translation: CASSPQGARDTGELFF. Full variable domain (outside the CDR3, taken from reference TRBV5-4 and TRBJ2-2): ETGVTQSPTHLIKTRGQQVTLRCSSQSGHNTVSWYQQALGQGPQFIFQYYREEENGRGNFPPRFSGLQFPNYSSELNVNALELDDSALYLCASSPQGARDTGELFFGEGSRLTVL.

The chain joins TRBV2 to TRBJ2-1, with TRBD2 identical over 9 bases. J lost 3 bases, V lost 6 bases, and 6 bases had no gene match. Germline CDR1 reads SNHLY; CDR2 reads FYNNEI. The CDR3 is made up of 15 amino acids. CDR3 DNA: TGTGCCAGCAGCTTGGCTAGCGGGGTCTACAATGAGCAGTTCTTC. Residues: CASSLASGVYNEQFF.

This clone has just a few counts. This chain connects TRBV7-8 to TRBJ2-7; D not resolved. This CDR3 is built from 14 residues. CDR1 SGHVS and CDR2 FQNEAQ come from the germline V gene. V was cut by 1 base and J by 2 bases, with 9 bases left in between. CDR3 coding DNA: TGTGCCAGCAGCTTAGGGCGCCTGGCCTACGAGCAGTACTTC. This translates into CASSLGRLAYEQYF.

The rearrangement links TRBV6-6 to TRBJ1-1, with unresolved D. CDR1 is MNHNY and CDR2 is SVGAGI in the germline V gene (reference sequence). This CDR3 comprises 13 residues. V shed 5 bases and J shed 4 bases, with 11 bases lying between them. CDR3 region: CASSRTTSTEAFF. DNA for the CDR3: TGTGCCAGCAGTAGGACGACTTCCACTGAAGCTTTCTTT.

This chain connects TRBV5-6 to TRBJ2-1; D call uncertain. CDR1 and CDR2 (germline): SGHDT, YYEEEE. Trimming took off 2 bases at V and 4 bases at J, with 7 bases between the two ends. The CDR3 has 13 amino acids. CDR3 protein: CASSLQWYNEQFF. The DNA of the CDR3 is TGTGCCAGCAGCTTACAGTGGTACAATGAGCAGTTCTTC.

The rearrangement uses TRBV18 and TRBJ2-4; TRBD2 agrees at 9 bases. Germline V lookup: CDR1 KGHSH, CDR2 LQKENI. J gave up 3 bases and V 2 bases, and 5 bases lay outside the gene matches. The CDR3 consists of 16 residues. CDR3 DNA: TGTGCCAGCTCACCAGGGATAGCGGGAGACAAAAACATTCAGTACTTC. It codes for CASSPGIAGDKNIQYF.

This rearrangement joins TRBV7-9 to TRBJ2-6; the D is unclear. The CDR3 totals 16 residues. V was cut by 1 base and J by 4 bases, with 11 bases left in between. Germline CDR1 is SEHNR and CDR2 is FQNEAQ (reference sequence). CDR3 nucleotides: TGTGCCAGCAGCTTAGGGGTCCTCAGGGGGGCCAACGTCCTGACTTTC. Protein sequence: CASSLGVLRGANVLTF. Filled out from reference TRBV7-9 and TRBJ2-6, the complete variable domain reads DTGVSQNPRHKITKRGQNVTFRCDPISEHNRLYWYRQTLGQGPEFLTYFQNEAQLEKSRLLSDRFSAERPKGSFSTLEIQRTEQGDSAMYLCASSLGVLRGANVLTFGAGSRLTVL.

The chain employs TRBV9 and TRBJ2-2; D is unresolved. The CDR3 extends over 13 amino acids. The germline V gene encodes CDR1 SGDLS and CDR2 YYNGEE. The V end lost 3 bases, the J end lost 7 bases, and 10 bases lay between the germline ends. CDR3 in amino acids: CASSALNFGELFF. The CDR3 region has the DNA TGTGCCAGCAGCGCCCTAAACTTCGGGGAGCTGTTTTTT.

This clone was detected only once. The chain joins TRBV6-5 to TRBJ1-3; D ambiguous. Germline CDR1 is MNHEY and CDR2 is SVGAGI. There are 14 residues in the CDR3. Trimming removed 6 bases from V and 0 bases from J, with 9 bases in between. The CDR3 loop is CASREDLSGNTIYF. The CDR3 region has the DNA TGTGCCAGCAGGGAGGACCTCTCTGGAAACACCATATATTTT.

The V and J genes are TRBV29-1 and TRBJ2-5, with a tentative D call TRBD1 (5 bases). CDR3 length equals 12 residues. Germline V gene data show CDR1 as SQVTM and CDR2 as ANQGSEA. Trimming shortened V by 4 bases and J by 1 base, and 7 bases separated the two germline ends. The CDR3 region has the DNA TGCAGCGTTGGTCAGGGCCAAGAGACCCAGTACTTC. Amino acids: CSVGQGQETQYF.

This rearrangement joins TRBV7-9 to TRBJ2-3; D might be TRBD1 (6 bases). The V and J ends lost 5 bases and 0 bases respectively, with 21 bases between them. Germline loops: CDR1 SEHNR, CDR2 FQNEAQ (reference sequence). This CDR3 has 18 amino acids. CDR3: CASSTRDTESTSTDTQYF. The CDR3 bases are TGTGCCAGCAGCACCCGGGACACCGAATCAACTAGCACAGATACGCAGTATTTT.

The chain is built from TRBV7-3 and TRBJ2-3; TRBD2 aligns across 9 bases. CDR1 and CDR2 (germline): SGHTA, FQGTGA. The CDR3 covers 15 residues. V was pared by 4 bases and J by 2 bases, with 4 bases of the junction left unmatched. This CDR3 is CASSWSSGITDTQYF. CDR3 bases: TGTGCCAGCAGCTGGTCTAGCGGGATCACAGATACGCAGTATTTT.

The chain is built from TRBV2 and TRBJ2-3, with D maybe TRBD2 (6 bases). Germline values: CDR1 SNHLY, CDR2 FYNNEI. The V and J ends lost 11 bases and 4 bases respectively, with 10 bases between them. This CDR3 is built from 11 residues. The CDR3 DNA reads TGTGCCCGGGAGAGGGCAGATACGCAGTATTTT. Its protein is CARERADTQYF.

The chain combines TRBV19 with TRBJ1-3, with a possible D match to TRBD1 (6 bases). The CDR3 covers 15 residues. The V end lost 3 bases, the J end lost 0 bases, and 9 bases lay between the germline ends. Germline V gene data show CDR1 as LNHDA and CDR2 as SQIVND (reference sequence). The CDR3 DNA is TGTGCCAGTAGTATCGGACAGACCTCTGGAAACACCATATATTTT. It encodes CASSIGQTSGNTIYF.

J is TRBJ2-3 and V is TRBV7-9; 8 bases fit TRBD2. Germline CDR1 reads SEHNR; CDR2 reads FQNEAQ (reference sequence). V lost 7 bases, J lost 3 bases, and 9 bases stayed unmatched. CDR3 size: 15 residues. The CDR3 coding sequence is TGTGCCAGCAAAGGGACTAGTTACTGGACAGATACGCAGTATTTT. Translation gives CASKGTSYWTDTQYF.